The next 32 T cell receptor beta chains were all read from a single sample in a study of blood T cell repertoires in COVID-19. Sequencing was performed with immunoSEQ multiplex PCR; in TCRdb, only in-frame clones are kept and a portion is missing. The sample contains about 85,000 clones, more than 85% of which appear only once. The sequenced sample was peripheral blood. The receptors were gathered from a human donor with active COVID-19. The donor label of this sample is uncertain.

This chain connects TRBV14 to TRBJ2-1; 8 bases agree with TRBD2. The CDR3 length is 18 residues. Germline assignment: CDR1 SGHDN and CDR2 FVKESK. With V trimmed by 1 base and J by 4 bases, 12 bases remained unmatched. The CDR3 loop is CASSQGVRGERKYNEQFF. The CDR3 coding sequence is TGTGCCAGCAGCCAAGGTGTGCGGGGGGAGCGAAAGTACAATGAGCAGTTCTTC. Together with reference TRBV14 and TRBJ2-1, the CDR3 gives the full variable domain: EAGVTQFPSHSVIEKGQTVTLRCDPISGHDNLYWYRRVMGKEIKFLLHFVKESKQDESGMPNNRFLAERTGGTYSTLKVQPAELEDSGVYFCASSQGVRGERKYNEQFFGPGTRLTVL.

This chain joins TRBV7-2 and TRBJ1-2, with 7 nucleotides matching TRBD1. The CDR3 runs to 14 residues. V dropped 5 bases and J dropped 3; count of bases not matched to a gene: 6. Germline CDR1 reads SGHTA; CDR2 reads FQGNSA. The CDR3: CASSPGGQDYGYTF. The CDR3, as DNA: TGTGCCAGCAGCCCAGGCGGACAGGACTATGGCTACACCTTC.

This chain connects TRBV4-3 to TRBJ2-3, with TRBD1 matching 8 bases. This CDR3 spans 16 amino acids. V shed 3 bases, J shed 1 base, and the junction held 6 bases outside the gene matches. Germline CDR1 is LGHNA and CDR2 is YSLEER. CDR3 bases: TGCGCCAGCAGCCAGACCCCGGGACAGGGCACAGATACGCAGTATTTT. Amino acids: CASSQTPGQGTDTQYF.

J is TRBJ2-7 and V is TRBV7-9; the D gene is possibly TRBD2 (5 bases). The ends were cut back, 3 bases at V and 5 bases at J, with 17 bases in the middle. The CDR3 sequence is 15 residues long. Per germline, CDR1 SEHNR and CDR2 FQNEAQ (reference sequence). CDR3 region: CASSFILGGWHEQYF. The DNA for the CDR3 is TGTGCCAGCAGCTTTATCTTGGGCGGGTGGCACGAGCAGTACTTC. The full variable domain, its missing parts supplied by reference TRBV7-9 and TRBJ2-7, is DTGVSQNPRHKITKRGQNVTFRCDPISEHNRLYWYRQTLGQGPEFLTYFQNEAQLEKSRLLSDRFSAERPKGSFSTLEIQRTEQGDSAMYLCASSFILGGWHEQYFGPGTRLTVT.

The chain uses TRBV28 and TRBJ1-2; D is perhaps TRBD1 (6 bases). The ends were cut back, 4 bases at V and 6 bases at J, with 15 bases in the middle. In germline, CDR1 is MDHEN, CDR2 SYDVKM. The CDR3 covers 14 residues. For the CDR3, the DNA is TGTGCCAGCAGTTGGGGGACAAAATTAGATGGCTACACCTTC. Its translation is CASSWGTKLDGYTF.

The genes are TRBV27 and TRBJ2-1, with TRBD2 identical over 9 bases. The V and J ends lost 3 bases and 7 bases, in that order; junction bases with no gene match: 7. CDR1 and CDR2 (germline): MNHEY, SMNVEV (reference sequence). This CDR3 is 15 amino acids long. The CDR3 loop reads CASSLGRGGINEQFF. The CDR3 nucleotides are TGTGCCAGCAGTTTGGGGCGGGGGGGAATTAATGAGCAGTTCTTC.

The chain uses TRBV19 and TRBJ1-1; maybe TRBD1 (6 bases). The CDR3 runs 13 residues. In germline, CDR1 is LNHDA, CDR2 SQIVND (reference sequence). Between the trimmed V and J ends, which lost 5 bases and 6 bases, there was a span of 13 bases. The CDR3, as DNA: TGTGCCAGTAGTCTGGGGGCGGTCCCTGAAGCTTTCTTT. As protein: CASSLGAVPEAFF.

J is TRBJ1-1 and V is TRBV4-3; no definite D call. The V gene lost 4 bases and the J gene lost 1 base, with 13 bases spanning the gap. Germline lookup yields CDR1 LGHNA and CDR2 YSLEER. The CDR3 consists of 15 residues. CDR3 DNA: TGCGCCAGCAGCCTTGGGCCGAAATCGAACACTGAAGCTTTCTTT. It yields the protein CASSLGPKSNTEAFF.

This clone appeared once. The genes are TRBV7-9 and TRBJ2-7, with TRBD2 as a possible D gene (6 bases). Germline V gene sequence: CDR1 SEHNR, CDR2 FQNEAQ (reference sequence). The CDR3 covers 14 residues. V lost 1 base to trimming and J lost 3 bases, with 10 bases between them. As DNA, the CDR3 is TGTGCCAGCAGCTTAGGTGGGGGGAGCTACGAGCAGTACTTC. This gives the protein CASSLGGGSYEQYF.

The genes are TRBV4-3 and TRBJ1-1; 9 nucleotides match TRBD1. The CDR3 extends over 14 amino acids. Trimming removed 3 bases from V and 9 bases from J; junction bases left unmatched: 8. CDR1 LGHNA and CDR2 YSLEER come from the germline V gene. The DNA for the CDR3 is TGCGCCAGCAGCCAGGGACAGGGCGACGGAAAAGCTTTCTTT. This sequence encodes CASSQGQGDGKAFF.

The V and J genes are TRBV4-2 and TRBJ1-2; D call uncertain. Trimming pared 0 bases from V and 1 base from J, leaving 12 bases between. The CDR3 runs 16 residues. Germline assignment: CDR1 LGHNA and CDR2 YNFKEQ. The CDR3 region is CASSQDVADHNYGYTF. DNA of the CDR3: TGTGCCAGCAGCCAAGATGTAGCGGATCATAACTATGGCTACACCTTC.

The rearrangement joins TRBV15 to TRBJ2-4, with D tentatively TRBD1 (6 bases). The length of the CDR3 is 15 residues. Germline CDR1 LNHNV, CDR2 YYDKDF (reference sequence). Trimming shortened V by 1 base and J by 2 bases, and 9 bases separated the two germline ends. CDR3 protein: CATSRVGDTKNIQYF. The CDR3 nucleotides read TGTGCCACCAGCAGAGTAGGGGACACCAAAAACATTCAGTACTTC.

The V call is TRBV5-6, the J call TRBJ2-2; 9 bases agree with TRBD2. CDR3 length equals 15 residues. The ends lost 4 bases at V and 5 bases at J; junction bases unmatched: 6. Germline CDR1 reads SGHDT; CDR2 reads YYEEEE. The CDR3 bases are TGTGCCAGCAGCCACCTAGCGGGGAGGACCGGGGAGCTGTTTTTT. It specifies CASSHLAGRTGELFF.

The chain couples TRBV15 to TRBJ1-3, with 8 nucleotides matching TRBD1. The CDR3 is 14 residues long. Germline V gene data show CDR1 as LNHNV and CDR2 as YYDKDF (reference sequence). V shed 3 bases and J 3 bases; nucleotides not matched to a gene: 1. The CDR3 here is CATSRTGVGNTIYF. CDR3 DNA sequence: TGTGCCACCAGCAGGACAGGGGTTGGAAACACCATATATTTT.

The CDR3 DNA sequence: TGTGCCAGCAGCTTGTACCCGGGACAGGGTAATCAGCCCCAGCATTTT. Translation gives CASSLYPGQGNQPQHF. V is TRBV5-5 and J is TRBJ1-5; TRBD1 matches at 9 bases. CDR3 length: 16 residues. Germline-derived CDR1 and CDR2 are SGHKS and YYEKEE (reference sequence). Trimming at V came to 1 base and at J to 4 bases, leaving 6 bases not matched to a gene.

V is TRBV7-8 and J is TRBJ2-2; 10 bases are a match to TRBD1. This CDR3 comprises 16 residues. Germline trimming cut 5 bases from V and 4 bases from J; bases unmatched to any gene: 7. The germline CDR1 and CDR2 sequences are SGHVS and FQNEAQ. The CDR3 DNA reads TGTGCCAGCAGCCCCACGGGACAGGGGTTCACCGGGGAGCTGTTTTTT. Translated: CASSPTGQGFTGELFF.

The rearrangement joins TRBV4-1 to TRBJ1-1; no clear D. Germline-derived CDR1 and CDR2 are MGHRA and YSYEKL. The V and J ends lost 1 base and 0 bases respectively, with 6 bases between them. This CDR3 comprises 14 residues. CDR3 sequence: CASSQGHLNTEAFF. The CDR3 nucleotides read TGCGCCAGCAGCCAAGGTCACTTGAACACTGAAGCTTTCTTT.

The rearrangement joins TRBV4-2 to TRBJ1-3; D possibly corresponds to TRBD1 (5 bases). The V gene lost 4 bases and the J gene lost 2 bases, with 15 bases spanning the gap. CDR3 length: 16 amino acids. CDR1 and CDR2 from the germline V gene are LGHNA and YNFKEQ. The CDR3 sequence is CASSPSLEGAGNTIYF. As DNA, the CDR3 is TGTGCCAGCAGCCCGTCCCTCGAAGGGGCTGGAAACACCATATATTTT.

J is TRBJ1-2 and V is TRBV10-1; D is uncertain. Germline V gives CDR1 WNHNN, CDR2 SYGVQD (reference sequence). The V gene lost 2 bases and the J gene lost 6 bases, with 13 bases spanning the gap. The CDR3 loop spans 14 amino acids. This CDR3 is CASSEQVKIDGYTF. The CDR3 DNA sequence: TGCGCCAGCAGTGAGCAGGTCAAGATTGATGGCTACACCTTC.

This chain connects TRBV18 to TRBJ1-2, with 9 bases aligning to TRBD1. With V trimmed by 4 bases and J by 3 bases, 6 bases remained unmatched. CDR1 KGHSH and CDR2 LQKENI come from the germline V gene. The CDR3 has 15 amino acids. CDR3 residues: CASSQQGAQDYGYTF. The CDR3 region has the DNA TGTGCCAGCTCACAACAGGGGGCGCAAGACTATGGCTACACCTTC.

The genes are TRBV7-9 and TRBJ2-7; 9 nucleotides align to TRBD1. This CDR3 region has 17 residues. Per the germline V gene, CDR1 is SEHNR and CDR2 is FQNEAQ (reference sequence). Trimming took 2 bases from V and 3 from J; bases not matched to a gene: 11. The CDR3: CASSLLGQGGSFYEQYF. In DNA, the CDR3 is TGTGCCAGCAGCTTATTGGGACAGGGTGGGTCTTTCTACGAGCAGTACTTC. Together with reference TRBV7-9 and TRBJ2-7, the CDR3 gives the full variable domain: DTGVSQNPRHKITKRGQNVTFRCDPISEHNRLYWYRQTLGQGPEFLTYFQNEAQLEKSRLLSDRFSAERPKGSFSTLEIQRTEQGDSAMYLCASSLLGQGGSFYEQYFGPGTRLTVT.

The chain combines TRBV6-5 with TRBJ2-2, with a possible D match to TRBD2 (5 bases). Trimming took off 5 bases at V and 6 bases at J, with 10 bases between the two ends. This CDR3 is 13 amino acids long. From germline, CDR1 is MNHEY and CDR2 SVGAGI. The DNA of the CDR3 is TGTGCCAGCAGTCCCCTAGCTGCCGGGGAGCTGTTTTTT. Translation: CASSPLAAGELFF.

The chain joins TRBV7-9 to TRBJ2-7; D is possibly TRBD1 (5 bases). Trimming stripped 2 bases from V and 5 bases from J, with 16 bases between. CDR1 and CDR2 from the germline V gene are SEHNR and FQNEAQ (reference sequence). The CDR3 is 15 residues long. Written as DNA, the CDR3 is TGTGCCAGCAGCTTAAGACAGTCAAAGGTCAACGAGCAGTACTTC. It yields the protein CASSLRQSKVNEQYF.

J is TRBJ1-1 and V is TRBV19; weak D call: TRBD1 (6 bases). This CDR3 comprises 15 residues. V dropped 9 bases and J dropped 1 base, with 18 bases sitting between them. Germline CDR1 LNHDA, CDR2 SQIVND (reference sequence). The CDR3 is CASTPYRGQNTEAFF. CDR3 DNA sequence: TGTGCCAGCACTCCATACCGGGGACAGAACACTGAAGCTTTCTTT. The full variable domain, in which reference TRBV19 and TRBJ1-1 provide the parts outside the CDR3, is DGGITQSPKYLFRKEGQNVTLSCEQNLNHDAMYWYRQDPGQGLRLIYYSQIVNDFQKGDIAEGYSVSREKKESFPLTVTSAQKNPTAFYLCASTPYRGQNTEAFFGQGTRLTVV.

The CDR3 loop is CASSSSPRGYNSPLHF. DNA of the CDR3: TGTGCCAGTAGTTCGTCTCCCCGGGGTTATAATTCACCCCTCCACTTT. This sequence joins TRBV19 and TRBJ1-6; the D is unclear. V was trimmed by 5 bases and J by 4 bases, leaving 15 bases between them. The CDR3 is made up of 16 amino acids. CDR1 is LNHDA, CDR2 SQIVND, per germline (reference sequence).

V gene TRBV28 combines with J gene TRBJ2-3; D is possibly TRBD2 (7 bases). V was cut by 4 bases and J by 0 bases, with 11 bases left in between. The CDR3 is 15 amino acids. Germline V gene lookup returns CDR1 MDHEN and CDR2 SYDVKM. CDR3 nucleotide sequence: TGTGCCAGCAGTTGGGGGGGCCAGAGCACAGATACGCAGTATTTT. Residues: CASSWGGQSTDTQYF. Complete variable domain (other parts from reference TRBV28 and TRBJ2-3): DVKVTQSSRYLVKRTGEKVFLECVQDMDHENMFWYRQDPGLGLRLIYFSYDVKMKEKGDIPEGYSVSREKKERFSLILESASTNQTSMYLCASSWGGQSTDTQYFGPGTRLTVL.

The rearrangement links TRBV10-1 to TRBJ1-2, with 7 positions matching TRBD1. The CDR3 has 13 residues. V lost 7 bases to trimming and J lost 4 bases; unmatched junction nucleotides: 6. In germline, CDR1 is WNHNN, CDR2 SYGVQD (reference sequence). CDR3 loop: CASTDRVPYGYTF. The CDR3 nucleotides are TGCGCCAGCACCGACAGGGTACCCTATGGCTACACCTTC.

This chain links TRBV5-8 with TRBJ2-2; 7 bases fit TRBD1. This CDR3 contains 17 residues. Germline CDR1 is SGHTS and CDR2 is YDEGEE. Germline trimming cut 7 bases from V and 0 bases from J; bases unmatched to any gene: 12. The CDR3 protein is CASAPGPRGPNTGELFF. The DNA of the CDR3 is TGTGCCAGCGCGCCGGGTCCAAGGGGGCCGAACACCGGGGAGCTGTTTTTT.

V is TRBV28 and J is TRBJ1-6, with a tentative D call TRBD1 (6 bases). V lost 8 bases and J lost 13, with 21 bases in between. This CDR3 spans 14 amino acids. CDR1 is MDHEN, CDR2 SYDVKM, per germline. This CDR3 reads CASFPGTTSIPLHF. Written as DNA, the CDR3 is TGTGCCAGCTTCCCTGGGACAACCTCGATCCCCCTCCACTTT.

This rearrangement joins TRBV6-5 to TRBJ1-2; D possibly corresponds to TRBD1 (5 bases). Germline V CDR1 and CDR2: MNHEY, SVGAGI. V was cut by 9 bases and J by 7 bases, with 21 bases left in between. The CDR3 spans 14 residues. CDR3 DNA sequence: TGTGCCAGTATGACCTCGGGCAGGGTTGGTGGCTACACCTTC. Protein sequence: CASMTSGRVGGYTF.

This chain joins TRBV6-5 and TRBJ2-2; D uncertain. The CDR3 spans 15 residues. V lost 2 bases to trimming and J lost 2 bases, with 9 bases between them. Looked up from germline, CDR1 is MNHEY and CDR2 is SVGAGI. The CDR3 DNA sequence: TGTGCCAGCAGTTACCGCGTCCTAAACACCGGGGAGCTGTTTTTT. Residues: CASSYRVLNTGELFF.

This clone was recorded a few times. The chain employs TRBV6-5 and TRBJ2-3; 7 nucleotides line up with TRBD2. The CDR3 sequence is 11 residues long. V lost 10 bases and J lost 5; bases outside the gene matches: 3. Per the germline V gene, CDR1 is MNHEY and CDR2 is SVGAGI. CDR3 sequence reads: CATTGGDTQYF. CDR3 bases: TGTGCCACCACGGGGGGAGATACGCAGTATTTT.